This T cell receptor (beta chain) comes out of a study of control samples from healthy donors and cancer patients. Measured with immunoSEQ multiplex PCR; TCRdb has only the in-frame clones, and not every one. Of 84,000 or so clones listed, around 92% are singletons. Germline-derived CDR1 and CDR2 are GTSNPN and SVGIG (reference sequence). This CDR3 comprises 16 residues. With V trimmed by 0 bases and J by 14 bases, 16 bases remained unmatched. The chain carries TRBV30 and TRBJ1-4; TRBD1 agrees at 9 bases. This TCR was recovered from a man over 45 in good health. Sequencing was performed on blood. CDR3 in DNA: TGTGCCTGGAGTGTCCCAACAGGGGGCTTTCGGGCTGGCCTGTTTTTT. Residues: CAWSVPTGGFRAGLFF.